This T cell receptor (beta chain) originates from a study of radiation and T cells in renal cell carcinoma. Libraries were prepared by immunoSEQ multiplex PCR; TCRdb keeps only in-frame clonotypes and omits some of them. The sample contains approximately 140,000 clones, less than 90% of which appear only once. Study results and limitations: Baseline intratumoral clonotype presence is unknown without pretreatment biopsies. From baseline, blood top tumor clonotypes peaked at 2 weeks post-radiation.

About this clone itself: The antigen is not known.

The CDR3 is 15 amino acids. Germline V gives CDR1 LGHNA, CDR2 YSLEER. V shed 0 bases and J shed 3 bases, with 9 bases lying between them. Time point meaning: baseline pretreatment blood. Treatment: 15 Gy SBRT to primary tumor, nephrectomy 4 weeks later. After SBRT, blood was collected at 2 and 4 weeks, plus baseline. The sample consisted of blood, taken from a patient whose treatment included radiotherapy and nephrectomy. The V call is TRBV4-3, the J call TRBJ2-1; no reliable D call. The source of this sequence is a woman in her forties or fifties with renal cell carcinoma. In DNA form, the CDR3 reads TGCGCCAGCAGCCAAGATCCCCCTTACTACAATGAGCAGTTCTTC. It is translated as CASSQDPPYYNEQFF.